These T cell receptor beta chains were read from a single sample in a study of somatic mutations in cytotoxic T cells in rheumatoid arthritis. The protocol was immunoSEQ multiplex PCR, while the TCRdb copy is restricted to in-frame clones and leaves out a portion. The sample holds 3,000 to 4,000 clones, 80% to 95% seen once. Material: CD8+ T cells sorted from blood. Source of these receptors: a woman in her fifties or sixties with rheumatoid arthritis. Each CDR3 is given with its conserved first and last residue. The D gene is left open where the match is weak. Size is stated for part of the rows, as once, few or many counts, or as a class when the clone is expanded.

j_call: TRBJ1-5
clone_size: .
d_call: TRBD1
cdr3_length: 14
v_call: TRBV27
cdr3_aa: CASSVRDRYQPQHF
cdr3_nt: TGTGCCAGCAGTGTCCGGGACAGATATCAGCCCCAGCATTTT

j_call: TRBJ1-1
clone_size: .
d_call: .
cdr3_length: 13
v_call: TRBV7-9
cdr3_aa: CVSSSRVAFEAFF
cdr3_nt: TGTGTCAGTTCCAGCCGGGTAGCTTTCGAAGCTTTCTTT

j_call: TRBJ1-3
clone_size: .
d_call: .
cdr3_length: 15
v_call: TRBV2
cdr3_aa: CASSEVRAPGNTIYF
cdr3_nt: TGTGCCAGCAGTGAAGTGAGGGCCCCGGGAAACACCATATATTTT

j_call: TRBJ1-6
clone_size: .
d_call: .
cdr3_length: 12
v_call: TRBV27
cdr3_aa: CANLTGNSPLHF
cdr3_nt: TGTGCCAACCTAACAGGTAATTCCCCCCTCCACTTT

j_call: TRBJ1-1
clone_size: .
d_call: TRBD1
cdr3_length: 14
v_call: TRBV6-6
cdr3_aa: CASTRQGTRTEAFF
cdr3_nt: TGTGCCAGCACCAGACAGGGGACGAGGACTGAAGCTTTCTTT

j_call: TRBJ2-1
clone_size: once
d_call: TRBD2
cdr3_length: 16
v_call: TRBV28
cdr3_aa: CASTTWGGSPYNEQFF
cdr3_nt: TGTGCCAGCACCACATGGGGGGGTAGCCCCTACAATGAGCAGTTCTTC

j_call: TRBJ2-7
clone_size: .
d_call: .
cdr3_length: 13
v_call: TRBV10-3
cdr3_aa: CASLTGQRDEQYF
cdr3_nt: TGTGCCAGCCTGACAGGCCAGCGCGACGAGCAGTACTTC

j_call: TRBJ2-7
clone_size: once
d_call: .
cdr3_length: 12
v_call: TRBV6-5
cdr3_aa: CASSPWPGEQYF
cdr3_nt: TGTGCCAGCAGCCCCTGGCCGGGGGAGCAGTACTTC

j_call: TRBJ2-1
clone_size: .
d_call: TRBD2
cdr3_length: 19
v_call: TRBV10-3
cdr3_aa: CAISESTSGPSSSYNEQFF
cdr3_nt: TGTGCCATCAGTGAGTCGACTAGCGGGCCCTCAAGCTCCTACAATGAGCAGTTCTTC

j_call: TRBJ2-1
clone_size: .
d_call: .
cdr3_length: 13
v_call: TRBV5-4
cdr3_aa: CASSPADYNEQFF
cdr3_nt: TGTGCCAGCAGCCCAGCGGATTACAATGAGCAGTTCTTC

j_call: TRBJ2-3
clone_size: .
d_call: .
cdr3_length: 15
v_call: TRBV19
cdr3_aa: CASSSGQRITDTQYF
cdr3_nt: TGTGCCAGTAGTTCCGGACAGAGGATAACAGATACGCAGTATTTT

j_call: TRBJ2-1
clone_size: .
d_call: .
cdr3_length: 14
v_call: TRBV21-1
cdr3_aa: CASSAIDRGNEQFF
cdr3_nt: TGTGCCAGCAGCGCGATAGACAGGGGCAATGAGCAGTTCTTC

j_call: TRBJ2-3
clone_size: .
d_call: .
cdr3_length: 14
v_call: TRBV15
cdr3_aa: CATSTEGVTDTQYF
cdr3_nt: TGTGCCACCAGCACCGAGGGGGTCACAGATACGCAGTATTTT

j_call: TRBJ1-1
clone_size: .
d_call: TRBD1
cdr3_length: 14
v_call: TRBV30
cdr3_aa: CAWSAGQGSTEAFF
cdr3_nt: TGTGCCTGGAGTGCCGGACAGGGGTCCACTGAAGCTTTCTTT

j_call: TRBJ1-2
clone_size: .
d_call: TRBD1
cdr3_length: 19
v_call: TRBV29-1
cdr3_aa: CSVEAHKGQGINRSYGYTF
cdr3_nt: TGCAGCGTTGAAGCCCATAAGGGACAGGGTATTAATCGGAGCTATGGCTACACCTTC

j_call: TRBJ2-3
clone_size: .
d_call: .
cdr3_length: 15
v_call: TRBV2
cdr3_aa: CASTEGSAGSDTQYF
cdr3_nt: TGTGCCAGCACTGAGGGCTCCGCGGGATCAGATACGCAGTATTTT

j_call: TRBJ2-6
clone_size: .
d_call: .
cdr3_length: 17
v_call: TRBV5-5
cdr3_aa: CASSLYQGKGGANVLTF
cdr3_nt: TGTGCCAGCAGCTTATACCAGGGTAAAGGTGGGGCCAACGTCCTGACTTTC

j_call: TRBJ2-3
clone_size: .
d_call: TRBD2
cdr3_length: 15
v_call: TRBV6-5
cdr3_aa: CASSPPTGGEDTQYF
cdr3_nt: TGTGCCAGCAGCCCCCCTACGGGAGGGGAAGATACGCAGTATTTT

j_call: TRBJ2-3
clone_size: once
d_call: TRBD1
cdr3_length: 15
v_call: TRBV6-1
cdr3_aa: CASSDRDRGTDTQYF
cdr3_nt: TGTGCCAGCAGTGACCGGGACAGGGGAACAGATACGCAGTATTTT

j_call: TRBJ2-3
clone_size: .
d_call: .
cdr3_length: 15
v_call: TRBV9
cdr3_aa: CASSVLRGGLDTQYF
cdr3_nt: TGTGCCAGCAGCGTTCTGCGGGGAGGTCTGGATACGCAGTATTTT

j_call: TRBJ2-2
clone_size: .
d_call: TRBD2
cdr3_length: 13
v_call: TRBV27
cdr3_aa: CATREGGTGELFF
cdr3_nt: TGTGCCACCCGGGAGGGCGGCACCGGGGAGCTGTTTTTT

j_call: TRBJ1-4
clone_size: .
d_call: TRBD1
cdr3_length: 16
v_call: TRBV5-8
cdr3_aa: CASSLDPQGAREKLFF
cdr3_nt: TGTGCCAGCAGCCTCGATCCCCAGGGGGCGCGTGAAAAACTGTTTTTT

j_call: TRBJ2-5
clone_size: .
d_call: .
cdr3_length: 14
v_call: TRBV6-6
cdr3_aa: CASSSRTAQETQYF
cdr3_nt: TGTGCCAGCAGTTCTCGGACAGCCCAAGAGACCCAGTACTTC

j_call: TRBJ2-3
clone_size: .
d_call: TRBD2
cdr3_length: 14
v_call: TRBV19
cdr3_aa: CASSIEWSGGTQYF
cdr3_nt: TGTGCCAGTAGTATAGAATGGAGCGGGGGTACGCAGTATTTT

j_call: TRBJ2-1
clone_size: .
d_call: .
cdr3_length: 15
v_call: TRBV4-2
cdr3_aa: CASSQDRQIDNEQFF
cdr3_nt: TGTGCCAGCAGCCAAGACAGACAAATCGACAATGAGCAGTTCTTC

j_call: TRBJ2-1
clone_size: .
d_call: TRBD2
cdr3_length: 15
v_call: TRBV7-2
cdr3_aa: CASSTRRGILNEQFF
cdr3_nt: TGTGCCAGCAGCACCCGGCGGGGGATACTCAATGAGCAGTTCTTC

j_call: TRBJ1-1
clone_size: .
d_call: TRBD1
cdr3_length: 15
v_call: TRBV5-4
cdr3_aa: CASTSLGQMNTEAFF
cdr3_nt: TGTGCCAGCACCTCTTTGGGACAGATGAACACTGAAGCTTTCTTT

j_call: TRBJ1-5
clone_size: .
d_call: TRBD1
cdr3_length: 17
v_call: TRBV11-3
cdr3_aa: CASSSAPTGGSNQPQHF
cdr3_nt: TGTGCCAGCAGCTCGGCACCTACAGGGGGTAGCAATCAGCCCCAGCATTTT

j_call: TRBJ1-3
clone_size: .
d_call: .
cdr3_length: 14
v_call: TRBV5-1
cdr3_aa: CASSLVGPGNTIYF
cdr3_nt: TGCGCCAGCAGCTTGGTGGGGCCTGGAAACACCATATATTTT

j_call: TRBJ1-5
clone_size: .
d_call: .
cdr3_length: 15
v_call: TRBV27
cdr3_aa: CASSLWGGANQPQHF
cdr3_nt: TGTGCCAGCAGTTTATGGGGGGGGGCAAATCAGCCCCAGCATTTT

j_call: TRBJ1-1
clone_size: .
d_call: .
cdr3_length: 15
v_call: TRBV7-9
cdr3_aa: CASSSLGGSNTEAFF
cdr3_nt: TGTGCCAGCAGCTCCCTCGGGGGGTCCAACACTGAAGCTTTCTTT